Below, 9 T cell receptor beta chains from the same sample are listed, as sequenced in a study of blood T cell repertoires in COVID-19. TCRdb keeps only in-frame clones here, not all; method: immunoSEQ multiplex PCR. Here the sample spans 300,000 to 500,000 clones, approximately 85% being singletons. Sequencing input: PBMCs or T cells enriched from blood (not recorded which). These TCRs come from a middle-aged woman with acute COVID-19.

The chain uses TRBV5-6 and TRBJ2-2; 7 bases map to TRBD1. The ends lost 1 base at V and 7 bases at J; junction bases unmatched: 10. CDR1 and CDR2 (germline): SGHDT, YYEEEE. CDR3 length: 16 residues. CDR3 sequence reads: CASSLLDRDLSGELFF. The DNA of the CDR3 is TGTGCCAGCAGCTTGTTAGACAGGGATTTGAGCGGGGAGCTGTTTTTT.

The CDR3 DNA sequence: TGTGCCAGTAGTATCTCCAGGGCGGAGACCCAGTACTTC. Translating it yields CASSISRAETQYF. This chain connects TRBV19 to TRBJ2-5; D possibly corresponds to TRBD1 (5 bases). The CDR3 is made up of 13 amino acids. Germline values: CDR1 LNHDA, CDR2 SQIVND (reference sequence). Between the trimmed V and J ends, which lost 3 bases and 5 bases, there was a span of 10 bases.

The chain carries TRBV5-8 and TRBJ1-4; 9 nucleotides align to TRBD1. The CDR3 contains 13 residues. V was clipped by 3 bases and J by 10 bases; unmatched bases: 4. Germline V gene lookup returns CDR1 SGHTS and CDR2 YDEGEE. CDR3 protein: CASSWGQGGKLFF. CDR3 nucleotides: TGTGCCAGCAGCTGGGGACAGGGCGGAAAACTGTTTTTT.

The chain joins TRBV11-2 to TRBJ1-5; TRBD1 matches 7 bases. Germline CDR1 SGHAT, CDR2 FQNNGV. The CDR3 is 16 amino acids. V trimming: 3 bases; J trimming: 1 base; junction bases outside the gene matches: 6. The chain's CDR3 is CASSFYRGGSNQPQHF. CDR3 bases: TGTGCCAGCAGCTTTTACAGGGGTGGCAGCAATCAGCCCCAGCATTTT. The full variable domain, rest sourced from reference TRBV11-2 and TRBJ1-5, is EAGVAQSPRYKIIEKRQSVAFWCNPISGHATLYWYQQILGQGPKLLIQFQNNGVVDDSQLPKDRFSAERLKGVDSTLKIQPAKLEDSAVYLCASSFYRGGSNQPQHFGDGTRLSIL.

This clone was seen only once. The J gene is TRBJ1-5, the V gene TRBV20-1, with a tentative D call TRBD1 (5 bases). Germline V gene sequence: CDR1 DFQATT, CDR2 SNEGSKA (reference sequence). The CDR3 spans 13 residues. Trimming took off 3 bases at V and 5 bases at J, with 11 bases between the two ends. CDR3 residues: CSASRRDDQPQHF. DNA for the CDR3: TGCAGTGCTAGTAGGAGGGACGATCAGCCCCAGCATTTT.

The chain links TRBV19 to TRBJ1-2; D not certain. CDR3 length: 13 residues. Trimming shortened V by 10 bases and J by 1 base, and 13 bases separated the two germline ends. Germline V gene lookup returns CDR1 LNHDA and CDR2 SQIVND (reference sequence). CDR3 sequence reads: CATREGLNYGYTF. The CDR3 DNA sequence: TGTGCCACCCGGGAGGGTCTTAACTATGGCTACACCTTC.

This chain joins TRBV27 and TRBJ2-7; 10 bases agree with TRBD1. The CDR3 contains 13 residues. CDR1 is MNHEY, CDR2 SMNVEV, per germline (reference sequence). V shed 6 bases and J 5 bases; nucleotides not matched to a gene: 4. CDR3 residues: CASRPTGGNEQYF. In nucleotides, the CDR3 is TGTGCCAGCAGGCCGACAGGGGGCAACGAGCAGTACTTC.

V is TRBV19 and J is TRBJ2-3; 14 bases line up with TRBD2. Looked up from germline, CDR1 is LNHDA and CDR2 is SQIVND (reference sequence). With V trimmed by 3 bases and J by 6 bases, 5 bases remained unmatched. The CDR3 contains 16 residues. The CDR3 coding sequence is TGTGCCAGTAGTATTCGACTAGCGGGGGGGGCGGATACGCAGTATTTT. Its translation: CASSIRLAGGADTQYF. The full variable domain, with the rest looked up from reference TRBV19 and TRBJ2-3, is DGGITQSPKYLFRKEGQNVTLSCEQNLNHDAMYWYRQDPGQGLRLIYYSQIVNDFQKGDIAEGYSVSREKKESFPLTVTSAQKNPTAFYLCASSIRLAGGADTQYFGPGTRLTVL.

This sequence joins TRBV30 and TRBJ1-6; possible D gene TRBD1, 6 bases. The length of the CDR3 is 14 residues. Germline assignment: CDR1 GTSNPN and CDR2 SVGIG (reference sequence). V was trimmed by 4 bases and J by 7 bases, leaving 14 bases between them. DNA of the CDR3: TGTGCCTGGAAACAGGGTCTCGACAATTCACCCCTCCACTTT. It is translated as CAWKQGLDNSPLHF.